This TCR beta chain derives from a study of cytomegalovirus exposure and HLA in healthy donors. The PCR used 60 Vbeta and 13 Jbeta primers. Data came from immunoSEQ multiplex PCR; TCRdb stores just in-frame clones and leaves some out. This table holds about 90,000 clones, around three fifths found once. CDR1 is GTSNPN and CDR2 is SVGIG in the germline V gene (reference sequence). V gave up 6 bases and J gave up 13 bases, with 16 bases separating them. This CDR3 is built from 11 residues. The receptor was isolated from a man aged 25-45 years in good health and CMV-seronegative. V is TRBV30 and J is TRBJ2-4; D may be TRBD1 (5 bases). Sample: PBMCs. In DNA, the CDR3 is TGTGCCTGCCTACAGGAATACCAGCAGTACTTC. Translated: CACLQEYQQYF.